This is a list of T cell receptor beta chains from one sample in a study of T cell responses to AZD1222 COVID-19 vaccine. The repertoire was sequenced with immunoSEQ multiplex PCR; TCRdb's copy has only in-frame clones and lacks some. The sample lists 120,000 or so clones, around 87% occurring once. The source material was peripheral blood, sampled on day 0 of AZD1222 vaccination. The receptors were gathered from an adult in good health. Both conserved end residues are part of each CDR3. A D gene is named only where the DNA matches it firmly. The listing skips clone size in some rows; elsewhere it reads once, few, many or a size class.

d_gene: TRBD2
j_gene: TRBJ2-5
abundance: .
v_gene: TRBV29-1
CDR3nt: TGCAGCGTTGTGGGACTAGCGGGGGCCCTACAAGAGACCCAGTACTTC
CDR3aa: CSVVGLAGALQETQYF

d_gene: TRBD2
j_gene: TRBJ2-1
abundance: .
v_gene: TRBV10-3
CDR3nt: TGTGCCATCAGTGAGTTGAGGGAGGGCCGGTACAATGAGCAGTTCTTC
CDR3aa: CAISELREGRYNEQFF

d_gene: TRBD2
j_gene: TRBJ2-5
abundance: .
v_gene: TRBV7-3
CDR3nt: TGTGCCAGCGCCCCCCGTGGACTAGCGGAAGAGACCCAGTACTTC
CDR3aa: CASAPRGLAEETQYF

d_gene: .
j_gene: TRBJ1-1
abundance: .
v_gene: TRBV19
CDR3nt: TGTGCCACCTCAAAGACCCCTGCCGCTGAAGCTTTCTTT
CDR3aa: CATSKTPAAEAFF

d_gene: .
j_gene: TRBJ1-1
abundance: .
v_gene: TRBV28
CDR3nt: TGTGCCAGCATCCCAGGCCGGGCCACCGTTACTGAAGCTTTCTTT
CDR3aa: CASIPGRATVTEAFF

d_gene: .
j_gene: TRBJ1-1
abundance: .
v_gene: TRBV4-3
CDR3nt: TGCGCCAGCAGCCCCTGGCTGGGTGCTGAAGCTTTCTTT
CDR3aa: CASSPWLGAEAFF

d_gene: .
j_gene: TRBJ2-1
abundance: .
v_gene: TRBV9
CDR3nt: TGTGCCAGCAGCGTAGTCGACACCTCCTACAATGAGCAGTTCTTC
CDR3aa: CASSVVDTSYNEQFF

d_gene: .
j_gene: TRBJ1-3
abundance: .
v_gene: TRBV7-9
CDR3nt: TGTGCCAGCAGCTTAGGGGCTGGAAACACCATATATTTT
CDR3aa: CASSLGAGNTIYF

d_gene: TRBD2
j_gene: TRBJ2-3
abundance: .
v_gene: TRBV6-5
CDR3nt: TGTGCCACTTCGCTAGCGGAGCCGGGGAATACGCAGTATTTT
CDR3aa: CATSLAEPGNTQYF

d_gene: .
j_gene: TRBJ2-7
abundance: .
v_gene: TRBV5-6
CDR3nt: TGTGCCAGCATGACTCTCCGGACGGATAACTACGAGCAGTACTTC
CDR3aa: CASMTLRTDNYEQYF

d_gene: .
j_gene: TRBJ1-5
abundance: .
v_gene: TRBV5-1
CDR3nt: TGCGCCAGCAGCTTGGGGACTCAGGGACAGCCCCAGCATTTT
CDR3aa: CASSLGTQGQPQHF

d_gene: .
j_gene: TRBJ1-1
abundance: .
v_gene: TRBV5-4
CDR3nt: TGTGCCAGCAGCTCCCGGTCGAGCACTGAAGCTTTCTTT
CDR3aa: CASSSRSSTEAFF

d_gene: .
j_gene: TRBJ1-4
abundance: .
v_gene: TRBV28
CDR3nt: TGTGCCAGCAGTCCCCGCGAATCGGGTAATGAAAAACTGTTTTTT
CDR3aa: CASSPRESGNEKLFF

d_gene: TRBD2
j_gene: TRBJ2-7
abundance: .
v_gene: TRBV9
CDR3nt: TGTGCCAGCAGCCAGGGACTAGCGGGGTACGAGCAGTACTTC
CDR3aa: CASSQGLAGYEQYF

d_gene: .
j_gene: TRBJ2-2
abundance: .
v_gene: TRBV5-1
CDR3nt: TGCGCCAGCAGCTCCCGGACTAACCTGAACACCGGGGAGCTGTTTTTT
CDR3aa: CASSSRTNLNTGELFF

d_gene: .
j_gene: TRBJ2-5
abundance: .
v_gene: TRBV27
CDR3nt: TGTGCCAGCAGTCCTGGGACGAGGGGTTTCCAAGAGACCCAGTACTTC
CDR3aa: CASSPGTRGFQETQYF

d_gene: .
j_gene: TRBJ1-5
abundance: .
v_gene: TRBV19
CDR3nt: TGTGCCAGTTCCGACACGTTCAATCAGCCCCAGCATTTT
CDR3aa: CASSDTFNQPQHF

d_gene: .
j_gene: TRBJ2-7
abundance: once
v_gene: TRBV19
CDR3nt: TGTGCCAGTAGTACGACAGCCACTTCCTACGAGCAGTACTTC
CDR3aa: CASSTTATSYEQYF

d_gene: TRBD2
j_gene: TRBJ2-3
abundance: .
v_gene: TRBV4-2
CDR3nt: TGTGCCAGCAGCCAAGCCCCGGCGGGGGAACTGGGTACGCAGTATTTT
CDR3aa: CASSQAPAGELGTQYF

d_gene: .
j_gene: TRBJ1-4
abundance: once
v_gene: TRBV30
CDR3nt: TGTGCCTGGAGTGTAAAAGGGTTTCGTGAAAAACTGTTTTTT
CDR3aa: CAWSVKGFREKLFF

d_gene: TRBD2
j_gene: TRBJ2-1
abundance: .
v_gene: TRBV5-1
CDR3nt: TGCGCCAGCAGCCGGGGACTAGCGGAAATTTCCTACAATGAGCAGTTCTTC
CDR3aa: CASSRGLAEISYNEQFF

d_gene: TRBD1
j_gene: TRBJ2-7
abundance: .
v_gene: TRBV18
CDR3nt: TGTGCCAGCTCACCGGGGACAGGGGTTATCTACGAGCAGTACTTC
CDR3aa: CASSPGTGVIYEQYF

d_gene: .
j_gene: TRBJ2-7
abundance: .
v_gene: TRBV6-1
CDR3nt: TGTGCCAGCAGTGAAGGGCTAGCGCGATACGAGCAGTACTTC
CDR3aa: CASSEGLARYEQYF

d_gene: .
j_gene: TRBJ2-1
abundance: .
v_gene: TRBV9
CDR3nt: TGTGCCAGCAGCGTAGCGGGAGTCTTATATGGTGAGCAGTTCTTC
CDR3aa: CASSVAGVLYGEQFF

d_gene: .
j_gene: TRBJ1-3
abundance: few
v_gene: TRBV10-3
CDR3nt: TGTGCCATCACCTCCTCTGGAAACACCATATATTTT
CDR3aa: CAITSSGNTIYF

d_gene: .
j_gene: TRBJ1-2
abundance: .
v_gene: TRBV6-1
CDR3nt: TGTGCCAGCAGTGAATCCCGCTATGGCTACACCTTC
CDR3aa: CASSESRYGYTF

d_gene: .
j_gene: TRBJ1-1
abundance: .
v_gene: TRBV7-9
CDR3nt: TGTGCCAGCAGCCCCGGAGGGTCAACCGAAGCTTTCTTT
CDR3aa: CASSPGGSTEAFF

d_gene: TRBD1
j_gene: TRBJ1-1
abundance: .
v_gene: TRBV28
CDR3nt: TGTGCCAGCAGCCAACCGGGACAGGGGAAAACTGAAGCTTTCTTT
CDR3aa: CASSQPGQGKTEAFF

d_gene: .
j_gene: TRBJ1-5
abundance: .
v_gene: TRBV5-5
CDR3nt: TGTGCCAGCAGCCCCCTCTCCAGTTGGGATCAGCCCCAGCATTTT
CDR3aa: CASSPLSSWDQPQHF

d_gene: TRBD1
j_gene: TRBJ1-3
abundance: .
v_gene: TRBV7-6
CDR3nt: TGTGCCAGCAGCCCCGACAGGGGGCGCGGTGGAAACACCATATATTTT
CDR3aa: CASSPDRGRGGNTIYF

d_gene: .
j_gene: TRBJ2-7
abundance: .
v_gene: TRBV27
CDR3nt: TGTGCCAGCAGTTTACCGGGGCCAAGCTACGAGCAGTACTTC
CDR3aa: CASSLPGPSYEQYF

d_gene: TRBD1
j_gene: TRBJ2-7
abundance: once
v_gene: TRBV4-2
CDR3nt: TGTGCCAGCAGCCAAGGTGGGACAGGGGTATACGAGCAGTACTTC
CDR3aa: CASSQGGTGVYEQYF

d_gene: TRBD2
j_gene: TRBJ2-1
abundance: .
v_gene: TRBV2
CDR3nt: TGTGCCAGCAGTCCCCCAGCGGGAGAGGGAAATGAGCAGTTCTTC
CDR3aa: CASSPPAGEGNEQFF

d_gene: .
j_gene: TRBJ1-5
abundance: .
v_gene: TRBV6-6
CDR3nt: TGTGCCAGCAGCGGCCGGAATAGCAATCAGCCCCAGCATTTT
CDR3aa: CASSGRNSNQPQHF

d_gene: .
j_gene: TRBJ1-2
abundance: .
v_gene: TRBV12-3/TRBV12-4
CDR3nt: TGTGCCAGCAGTGCCCCAGGCGGCTATGGCTACACCTTC
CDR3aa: CASSAPGGYGYTF

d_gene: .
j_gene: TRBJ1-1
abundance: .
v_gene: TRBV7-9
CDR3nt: TGTGCCAGCTCCCCTTCTTGGGGGAACACTGAAGCTTTCTTT
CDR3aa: CASSPSWGNTEAFF

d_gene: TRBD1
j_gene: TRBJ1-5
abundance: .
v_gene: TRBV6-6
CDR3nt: TGTGCCAGCAGTTACCAGGGGGCCAATCAGCCCCAGCATTTT
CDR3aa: CASSYQGANQPQHF

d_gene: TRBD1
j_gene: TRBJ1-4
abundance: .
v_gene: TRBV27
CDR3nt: TGTGCCAGCAGATACAGGGGGGAGTCTGAAAAACTGTTTTTT
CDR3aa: CASRYRGESEKLFF

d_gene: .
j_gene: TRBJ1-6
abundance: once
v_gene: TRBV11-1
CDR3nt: TGTGCCAGCAGCCGGGACTTTAATTCACCCCTCCACTTT
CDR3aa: CASSRDFNSPLHF

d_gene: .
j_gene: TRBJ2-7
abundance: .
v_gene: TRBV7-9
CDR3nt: TGTGCCAGCAGACCTACAGGTGGGGAGCAGTACTTC
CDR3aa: CASRPTGGEQYF

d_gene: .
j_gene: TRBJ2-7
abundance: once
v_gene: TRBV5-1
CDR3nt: TGCGCCAGCAGCTTGGGGCTGGGTCACTACGAGCAGTACTTC
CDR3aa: CASSLGLGHYEQYF

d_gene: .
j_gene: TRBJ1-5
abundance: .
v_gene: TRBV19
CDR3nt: TGTGCCAGTACCCAACGGGCCCCGTGGACCAATCAGCCCCAGCATTTT
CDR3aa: CASTQRAPWTNQPQHF

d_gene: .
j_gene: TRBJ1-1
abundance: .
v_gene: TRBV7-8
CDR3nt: TGTGCCAGCAGCTTAGTAGGGAAGAGGGAAGCTTTCTTT
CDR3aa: CASSLVGKREAFF

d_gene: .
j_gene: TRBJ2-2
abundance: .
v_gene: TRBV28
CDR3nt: TGTGCCAGCAGTTTTGGGTCCGGGGAGCTGTTTTTT
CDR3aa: CASSFGSGELFF

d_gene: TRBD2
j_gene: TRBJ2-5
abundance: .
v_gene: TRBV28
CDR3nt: TGTGCCAGCAAGGGAGCGGGAGGGCTTGAGACCCAGTACTTC
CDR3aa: CASKGAGGLETQYF

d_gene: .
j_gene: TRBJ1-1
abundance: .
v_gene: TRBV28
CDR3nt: TGTGCCAGCAGCCAAATGAACACTGAAGCTTTCTTT
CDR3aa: CASSQMNTEAFF

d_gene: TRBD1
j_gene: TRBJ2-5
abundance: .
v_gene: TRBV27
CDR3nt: TGTGCCAGCAGTGTCAGGGGGCGCTTGGGGGAGACCCAGTACTTC
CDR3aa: CASSVRGRLGETQYF

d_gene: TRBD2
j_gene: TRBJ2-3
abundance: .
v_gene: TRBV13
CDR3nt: TGTGCCAGCAGCCCGGGACTAGCGGGGGAGTCGCAGTATTTT
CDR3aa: CASSPGLAGESQYF

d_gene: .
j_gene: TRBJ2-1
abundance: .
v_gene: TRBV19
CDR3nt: TGTGCCAGTAGTATAGACGTAAGTCCGGCCGAGCAGTTCTTC
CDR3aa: CASSIDVSPAEQFF

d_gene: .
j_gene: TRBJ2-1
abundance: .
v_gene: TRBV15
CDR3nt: TGTGCCACCAGCAGTGGAGTGTGGGGGCCAGGAAATGAGCAGTTCTTC
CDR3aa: CATSSGVWGPGNEQFF

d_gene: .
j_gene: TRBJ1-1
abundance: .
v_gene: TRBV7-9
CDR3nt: TGTGCCAGCAGCTTAACTTCAAACACTGAAGCTTTCTTT
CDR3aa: CASSLTSNTEAFF

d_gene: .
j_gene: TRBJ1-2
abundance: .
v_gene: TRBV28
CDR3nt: TGTGCCAGCAGTTTATGGGCGGAATTGAACTATGGCTACACCTTC
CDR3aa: CASSLWAELNYGYTF

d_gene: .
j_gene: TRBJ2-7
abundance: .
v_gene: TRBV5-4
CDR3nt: TGTGCCAGCAGCGATCTGACAGGTTCCGACGAGCAGTACTTC
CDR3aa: CASSDLTGSDEQYF

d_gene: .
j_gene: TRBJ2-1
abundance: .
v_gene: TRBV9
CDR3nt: TGTGCCAGCAGCGTAGGACAGTCAGGCCAGAATGAGCAGTTCTTC
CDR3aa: CASSVGQSGQNEQFF

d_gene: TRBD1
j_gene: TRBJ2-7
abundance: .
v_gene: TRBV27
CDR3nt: TGTGCCAGCAGTTCCCCCGGGACAGGGGTCTACGAGCAGTACTTC
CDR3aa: CASSSPGTGVYEQYF

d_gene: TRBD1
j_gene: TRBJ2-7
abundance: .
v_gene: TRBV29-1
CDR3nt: TGCAGCGTCGTTGAAGGCGCCCCGGGACAGCCCTACGAGCAGTACTTC
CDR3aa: CSVVEGAPGQPYEQYF

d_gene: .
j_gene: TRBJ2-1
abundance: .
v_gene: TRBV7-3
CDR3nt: TGTGCCAGCAGCTTGGGACCGCGCTCCTACAATGAGCAGTTCTTC
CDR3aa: CASSLGPRSYNEQFF